Each of the 22 T cell receptor beta chains below was sequenced from the same sample in a study of cytomegalovirus exposure and HLA in healthy donors. 13 Jbeta primers and 60 Vbeta primers were used for the PCR. Sequenced by immunoSEQ multiplex PCR; TCRdb stores in-frame clones only, minus some. The repertoire holds roughly 150,000 clones, with more than 65% as singletons. The sample taken for sequencing was PBMCs. Every receptor here comes from a man aged 25-45 years in good health and CMV-seronegative.

As concerns this clone: Germline and junction disagree at one end, which may indicate a read error. This same CDR3 is encoded by further DNA sequences in the sample. This chain uses TRBV9 with TRBJ1-5; 7 positions match TRBD1. Germline values: CDR1 SGDLS, CDR2 YYNGEE. CDR3 length: 15 amino acids. CDR3: CASSVDGRGTLPQHF. The CDR3 bases are TGTGCCAGCAGCGTAGACGGCAGGGGGACTCTCCCCCAACATTTT.

The chain has TRBV6-5 and TRBJ2-7, with D possibly being TRBD2 (6 bases). Per the germline V gene, CDR1 is MNHEY and CDR2 is SVGAGI. Trimming removed 7 bases at V and 0 bases at J, with 16 bases between. The CDR3 runs 15 residues. CDR3 bases: TGTGCCAGCAAGAGTTCCTGGCGGGACTCCTACGAGCAGTACTTC. It encodes CASKSSWRDSYEQYF.

J is TRBJ2-6 and V is TRBV5-1; a possible D gene is TRBD2 (6 bases). In germline, CDR1 is SGHRS, CDR2 YFSETQ. Trimming stripped 2 bases from V and 12 bases from J, with 18 bases between. The CDR3 sequence is 15 residues long. CDR3 region: CASSFSGRTDGVLTF. In DNA, the CDR3 is TGCGCCAGCAGCTTTTCAGGGAGGACGGACGGCGTCCTGACTTTC. The entire variable domain, with the rest obtained from reference TRBV5-1 and TRBJ2-6, is as follows: KAGVTQTPRYLIKTRGQQVTLSCSPISGHRSVSWYQQTPGQGLQFLFEYFSETQRNKGNFPGRFSGRQFSNSRSEMNVSTLELGDSALYLCASSFSGRTDGVLTFGAGSRLTVL.

The rearrangement joins TRBV14 to TRBJ2-7; TRBD2 agrees at 11 bases. Germline values: CDR1 SGHDN, CDR2 FVKESK. The CDR3 contains 19 residues. V was pared by 0 bases and J by 1 base, with 11 bases of the junction left unmatched. The chain's CDR3 is CASSQERGASGRPSYEQYF. CDR3 bases: TGTGCCAGCAGCCAAGAGAGGGGGGCTAGCGGGAGGCCTTCCTACGAGCAGTACTTC.

In its sample, this clone was seen a few times. V usage is TRBV11-3 and J usage is TRBJ2-3; 7 bases are a match to TRBD1. The CDR3 covers 13 residues. With 5 bases clipped from V and 4 bases from J, the junction kept 3 bases outside the gene matches. Germline CDR1 and CDR2: SGHNT and YENEEA. This CDR3 is CASSTRGSDTQYF. As DNA, the CDR3 is TGTGCCAGCAGCACCAGGGGGTCAGATACGCAGTATTTT.

This chain connects TRBV7-9 to TRBJ2-3; 12 bases line up with TRBD2. V shed 3 bases, J shed 5 bases, and the junction held 3 bases outside the gene matches. Germline V gene data show CDR1 as SEHNR and CDR2 as FQNEAQ (reference sequence). The CDR3 length is 15 residues. The CDR3 is CASSFASGREDTQYF. CDR3 coding DNA: TGTGCCAGCAGCTTTGCTAGCGGGAGGGAAGATACGCAGTATTTT. The whole variable domain, filled in from reference TRBV7-9 and TRBJ2-3, reads DTGVSQNPRHKITKRGQNVTFRCDPISEHNRLYWYRQTLGQGPEFLTYFQNEAQLEKSRLLSDRFSAERPKGSFSTLEIQRTEQGDSAMYLCASSFASGREDTQYFGPGTRLTVL.

The sample holds one count of this clone. CDR3 residues: CASSPNRVTNEKLFF. CDR3 in DNA: TGTGCCAGCAGCCCAAACAGGGTAACTAATGAAAAACTGTTTTTT. V is TRBV13 and J is TRBJ1-4; D possibly corresponds to TRBD1 (6 bases). Trimming removed 5 bases from V and 1 base from J, with 11 bases in between. This CDR3 is 15 amino acids long. Germline CDR1 reads PRHDT; CDR2 reads FYEKMQ (reference sequence).

This clone was detected once. This chain uses TRBV6-6 with TRBJ2-1; tentatively, D is TRBD2 (5 bases). This CDR3 has 13 residues. Between the trimmed V and J ends, which lost 5 bases and 7 bases, there was a span of 12 bases. Germline V CDR1 and CDR2: MNHNY, SVGAGI (reference sequence). CDR3: CASSPLLVNEQFF. In nucleotides, the CDR3 is TGTGCCAGCAGTCCCCTACTAGTGAATGAGCAGTTCTTC.

This CDR3 reads CASSGSREGSSGANVLTF. DNA for the CDR3: TGCGCCAGCAGTGGCTCAAGGGAGGGAAGCTCTGGGGCCAACGTCCTGACTTTC. The J gene is TRBJ2-6, the V gene TRBV10-1, with 7 bases lining up with TRBD2. Germline V CDR1 and CDR2: WNHNN, SYGVQD (reference sequence). The J segment lost 0 bases and the V segment lost 4 bases, leaving 9 bases of the junction unmatched. This CDR3 is built from 18 residues.

The V call is TRBV2, the J call TRBJ1-1; D is possibly TRBD1 (5 bases). Germline-derived CDR1 and CDR2 are SNHLY and FYNNEI. V shed 4 bases and J shed 4 bases, with 10 bases lying between them. The CDR3 is 13 amino acids. The CDR3 region is CASSVREGTEAFF. The CDR3 nucleotides are TGTGCCAGCAGTGTCAGGGAAGGCACTGAAGCTTTCTTT.

The rearrangement links TRBV6-5 to TRBJ1-6; tentative D call: TRBD1 (6 bases). The CDR3 is made up of 13 amino acids. The germline V gene encodes CDR1 MNHEY and CDR2 SVGAGI. Trimming took off 5 bases at V and 7 bases at J, with 9 bases between the two ends. The CDR3 protein is CASSLGQNSPLHF. The CDR3 DNA reads as TGTGCCAGCAGTCTAGGACAGAATTCACCCCTCCACTTT.

In nucleotides, the CDR3 is TGCGCCAGCAGCCAAGATAAGGGCCTAGCGGAGACCCAGTACTTC. Translation gives CASSQDKGLAETQYF. The V call is TRBV4-3, the J call TRBJ2-5, with D perhaps matching TRBD2 (6 bases). This CDR3 has 15 residues. CDR1 and CDR2 (germline): LGHNA, YSLEER. V lost 0 bases, J lost 5 bases, and 13 bases lay in between.

To note about this clone: Compared with germline, one end of the junction differs, possibly owing to a read error. The chain carries TRBV30 and TRBJ1-1; D remains ambiguous. CDR1 GTSNPN and CDR2 SVGIG come from the germline V gene (reference sequence). This CDR3 region has 11 residues. The CDR3 sequence is CAWSVSGTPDF. The CDR3 DNA sequence: TGTGCCTGGAGTGTCTCGGGAACCCCGGACTTT.

The chain recombines TRBV7-3 with TRBJ1-2, with 8 bases matching TRBD1. V dropped 5 bases and J dropped 6; count of bases not matched to a gene: 5. The CDR3 contains 13 residues. Germline V gene lookup returns CDR1 SGHTA and CDR2 FQGTGA. Here the CDR3 DNA reads TGTGCCAGCAGCCGAACACAGGGGGATGGCTACACCTTC. This sequence encodes CASSRTQGDGYTF.

This chain uses TRBV11-1 with TRBJ1-2, with 7 bases matching TRBD1. With 5 bases clipped from V and 8 bases from J, the junction kept 14 bases outside the gene matches. Germline V gene data show CDR1 as SGHAT and CDR2 as FQDESV (reference sequence). The CDR3 contains 15 residues. The CDR3 nucleotides are TGTGCCAGCAGCCCTAGAGTCGGACAGGTCGGCGGCTACACCTTC. It translates to CASSPRVGQVGGYTF.

The rearrangement links TRBV5-4 to TRBJ1-3; 8 positions match TRBD1. J lost 7 bases, V lost 0 bases, and 3 bases had no gene match. The CDR3 loop spans 14 amino acids. CDR1 is SGHNT, CDR2 YYREEE, per germline (reference sequence). The chain's CDR3 is CASSLEQGGNTIYF. CDR3 coding DNA: TGTGCCAGCAGCTTGGAACAGGGGGGGAACACCATATATTTT.

The J gene is TRBJ2-7, the V gene TRBV18; weak D call: TRBD2 (5 bases). The CDR3 loop spans 13 amino acids. V was cut by 3 bases and J by 0 bases, with 6 bases left in between. The V gene's germline CDR1 is KGHSH and CDR2 LQKENI. This CDR3 is CASSPGLSYEQYF. CDR3 nucleotides: TGTGCCAGCTCACCCGGACTCTCCTACGAGCAGTACTTC.

V and J are TRBV7-9 and TRBJ2-2, with TRBD1 matching over 7 bases. J gave up 6 bases and V 3 bases, and 1 base lay outside the gene matches. Per germline, CDR1 SEHNR and CDR2 FQNEAQ (reference sequence). This CDR3 comprises 13 residues. The CDR3 loop is CASSFQGAGELFF. The CDR3 nucleotides read TGTGCCAGCAGCTTTCAGGGGGCCGGGGAGCTGTTTTTT.

This chain links TRBV30 with TRBJ2-2; D perhaps matches TRBD2 (6 bases). Trimming took off 3 bases at V and 2 bases at J, with 10 bases between the two ends. Germline CDR1 and CDR2: GTSNPN and SVGIG (reference sequence). The CDR3 totals 14 residues. The CDR3 nucleotides read TGTGCCTGGAGGCCCGGGACTAACACCGGGGAGCTGTTTTTT. It codes for CAWRPGTNTGELFF.

DNA for the CDR3: TGTGCCAGCAGCCAGCAGGGGGCTGCTGGAAACACCATATATTTT. Translating gives CASSQQGAAGNTIYF. The chain links TRBV14 to TRBJ1-3, with TRBD1 matching 8 bases. This CDR3 is built from 15 residues. The ends lost 3 bases at V and 2 bases at J; junction bases unmatched: 3. CDR1 and CDR2 from the germline V gene are SGHDN and FVKESK.

V is TRBV7-2 and J is TRBJ1-1, with a tentative D call TRBD1 (5 bases). The CDR3 totals 15 residues. Trimming removed 2 bases at V and 3 bases at J, with 13 bases between. The germline CDR1 and CDR2 sequences are SGHTA and FQGNSA. CDR3 in amino acids: CASSLTRVGDTEAFF. As DNA, the CDR3 is TGTGCCAGCAGCTTAACCAGGGTCGGTGACACTGAAGCTTTCTTT. Full variable domain (rest looked up from reference TRBV7-2 and TRBJ1-1): GAGVSQSPSNKVTEKGKDVELRCDPISGHTALYWYRQSLGQGLEFLIYFQGNSAPDKSGLPSDRFSAERTGGSVSTLTIQRTQQEDSAVYLCASSLTRVGDTEAFFGQGTRLTVV.

The chain employs TRBV5-6 and TRBJ1-2; D perhaps matches TRBD1 (5 bases). This CDR3 spans 17 amino acids. V lost 0 bases and J lost 4, with 19 bases in between. Germline V gives CDR1 SGHDT, CDR2 YYEEEE. The CDR3 loop reads CASSLAGREASSYGYTF. The DNA of the CDR3 is TGTGCCAGCAGCTTGGCGGGCAGGGAGGCCTCTAGCTATGGCTACACCTTC. Looking up the rest from reference TRBV5-6 and TRBJ1-2 gives the full variable domain: DAGVTQSPTHLIKTRGQQVTLRCSPKSGHDTVSWYQQALGQGPQFIFQYYEEEERQRGNFPDRFSGHQFPNYSSELNVNALLLGDSALYLCASSLAGREASSYGYTFGSGTRLTVV.